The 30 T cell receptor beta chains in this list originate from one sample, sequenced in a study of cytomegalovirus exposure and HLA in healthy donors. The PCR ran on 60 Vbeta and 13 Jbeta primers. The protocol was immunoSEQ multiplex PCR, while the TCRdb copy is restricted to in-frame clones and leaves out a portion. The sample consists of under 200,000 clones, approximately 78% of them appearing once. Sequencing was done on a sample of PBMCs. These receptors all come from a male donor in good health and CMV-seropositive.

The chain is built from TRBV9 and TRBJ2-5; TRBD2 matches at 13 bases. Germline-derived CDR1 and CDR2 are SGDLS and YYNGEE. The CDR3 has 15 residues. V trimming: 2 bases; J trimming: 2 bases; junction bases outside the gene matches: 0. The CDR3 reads CASSVTSGGQETQYF. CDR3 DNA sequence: TGTGCCAGCAGCGTGACTAGCGGGGGGCAAGAGACCCAGTACTTC.

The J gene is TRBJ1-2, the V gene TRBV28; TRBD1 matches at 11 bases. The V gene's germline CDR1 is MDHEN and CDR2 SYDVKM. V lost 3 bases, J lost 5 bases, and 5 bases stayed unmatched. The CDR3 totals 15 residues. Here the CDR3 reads CASSLGTGGRYGYTF. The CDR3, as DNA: TGTGCCAGCAGTTTGGGGACAGGGGGGAGGTATGGCTACACCTTC.

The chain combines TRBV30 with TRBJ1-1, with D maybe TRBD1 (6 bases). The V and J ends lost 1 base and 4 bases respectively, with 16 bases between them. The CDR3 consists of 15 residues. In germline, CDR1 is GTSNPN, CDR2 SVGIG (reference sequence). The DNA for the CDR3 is TGTGCCTGGAGTGGAGGGGGATCAATGGGCACTGAAGCTTTCTTT. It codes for CAWSGGGSMGTEAFF. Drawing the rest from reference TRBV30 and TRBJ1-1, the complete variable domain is SQTIHQWPATLVQPVGSPLSLECTVEGTSNPNLYWYRQAAGRGLQLLFYSVGIGQISSEVPQNLSASRPQDRQFILSSKKLLLSDSGFYLCAWSGGGSMGTEAFFGQGTRLTVV.

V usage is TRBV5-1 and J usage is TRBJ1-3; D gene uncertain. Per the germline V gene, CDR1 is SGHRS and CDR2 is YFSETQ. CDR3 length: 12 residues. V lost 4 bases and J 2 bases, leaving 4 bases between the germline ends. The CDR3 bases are TGCGCCAGCAGCCCGGCTGGAAACACCATATATTTT. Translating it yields CASSPAGNTIYF.

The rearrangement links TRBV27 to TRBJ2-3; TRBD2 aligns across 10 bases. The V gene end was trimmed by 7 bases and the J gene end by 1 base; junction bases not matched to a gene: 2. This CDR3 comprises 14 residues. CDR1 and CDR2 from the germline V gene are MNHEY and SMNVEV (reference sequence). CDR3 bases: TGTGCCAGCACTACTAGCGGGGGCACAGATACGCAGTATTTT. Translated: CASTTSGGTDTQYF.

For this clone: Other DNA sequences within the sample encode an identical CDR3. DNA for the CDR3: TGTGCCAGCAGACTACAGGGAAACTATGGCTACACCTTC. Translation: CASRLQGNYGYTF. This chain joins TRBV28 and TRBJ1-2; D is possibly TRBD1 (6 bases). The CDR3 is 13 amino acids. The germline CDR1 and CDR2 sequences are MDHEN and SYDVKM. V dropped 6 bases and J dropped 2 bases, with 10 bases sitting between them.

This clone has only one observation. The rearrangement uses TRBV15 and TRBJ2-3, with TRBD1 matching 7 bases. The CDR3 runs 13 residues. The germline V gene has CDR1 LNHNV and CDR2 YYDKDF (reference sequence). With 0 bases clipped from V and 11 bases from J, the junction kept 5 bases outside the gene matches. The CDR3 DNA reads TGTGCCACCAGCAGAGACAGGGGGATGGTGCAGTATTTT. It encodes CATSRDRGMVQYF.

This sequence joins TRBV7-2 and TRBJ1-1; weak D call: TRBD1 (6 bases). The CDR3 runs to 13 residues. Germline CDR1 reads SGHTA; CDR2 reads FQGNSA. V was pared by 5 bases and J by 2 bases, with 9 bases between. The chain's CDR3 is CASSAQGNTEAFF. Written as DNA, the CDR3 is TGTGCCAGCAGCGCACAGGGAAACACTGAAGCTTTCTTT. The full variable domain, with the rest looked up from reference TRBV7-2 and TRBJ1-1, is GAGVSQSPSNKVTEKGKDVELRCDPISGHTALYWYRQSLGQGLEFLIYFQGNSAPDKSGLPSDRFSAERTGGSVSTLTIQRTQQEDSAVYLCASSAQGNTEAFFGQGTRLTVV.

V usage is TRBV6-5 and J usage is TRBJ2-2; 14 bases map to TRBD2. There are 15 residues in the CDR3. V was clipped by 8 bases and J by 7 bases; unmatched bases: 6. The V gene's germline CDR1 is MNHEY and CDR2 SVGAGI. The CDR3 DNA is TGTGCCAGCGGCAGGACTAGCGGGAGGTTCGGGGAGCTGTTTTTT. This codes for CASGRTSGRFGELFF.

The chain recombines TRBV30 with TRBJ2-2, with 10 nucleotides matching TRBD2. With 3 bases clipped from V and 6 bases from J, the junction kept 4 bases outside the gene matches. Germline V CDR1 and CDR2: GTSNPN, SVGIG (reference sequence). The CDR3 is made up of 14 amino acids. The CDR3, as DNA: TGTGCCTGGAGCAAGCGGGGGGGCCCCGGGGAGCTGTTTTTT. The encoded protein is CAWSKRGGPGELFF.

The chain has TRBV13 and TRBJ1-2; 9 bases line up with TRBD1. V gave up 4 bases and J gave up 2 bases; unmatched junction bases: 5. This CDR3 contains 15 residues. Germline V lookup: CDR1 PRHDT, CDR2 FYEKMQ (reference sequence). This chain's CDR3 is CASSSGQGWNYGYTF. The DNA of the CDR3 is TGTGCCAGCAGCTCCGGACAGGGGTGGAACTATGGCTACACCTTC.

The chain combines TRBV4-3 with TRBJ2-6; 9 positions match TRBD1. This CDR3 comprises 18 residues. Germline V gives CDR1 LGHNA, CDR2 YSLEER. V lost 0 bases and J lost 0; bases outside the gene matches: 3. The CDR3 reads CASSQDPQGASGANVLTF. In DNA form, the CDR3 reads TGCGCCAGCAGCCAAGATCCACAGGGGGCCTCTGGGGCCAACGTCCTGACTTTC.

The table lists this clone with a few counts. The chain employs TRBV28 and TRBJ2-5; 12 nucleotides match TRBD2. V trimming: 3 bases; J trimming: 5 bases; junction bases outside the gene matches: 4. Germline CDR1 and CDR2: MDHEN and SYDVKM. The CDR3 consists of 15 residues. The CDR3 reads CASSFSTSGSETQYF. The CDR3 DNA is TGTGCCAGCAGTTTCTCGACTAGCGGGAGTGAGACCCAGTACTTC.

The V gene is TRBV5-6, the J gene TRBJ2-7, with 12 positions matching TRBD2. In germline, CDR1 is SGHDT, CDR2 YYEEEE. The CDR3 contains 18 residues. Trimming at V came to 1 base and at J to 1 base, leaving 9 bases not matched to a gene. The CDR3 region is CASSLMGSSGRGSYEQYF. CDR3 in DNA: TGTGCCAGCAGCTTGATGGGGTCTAGCGGGAGGGGATCCTACGAGCAGTACTTC.

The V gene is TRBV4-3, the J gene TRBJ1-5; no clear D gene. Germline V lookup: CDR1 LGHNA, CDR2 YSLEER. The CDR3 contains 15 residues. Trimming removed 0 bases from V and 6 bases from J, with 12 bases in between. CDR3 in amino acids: CASSQDLGGAQPQHF. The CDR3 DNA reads TGCGCCAGCAGCCAAGATCTTGGAGGAGCTCAGCCCCAGCATTTT.

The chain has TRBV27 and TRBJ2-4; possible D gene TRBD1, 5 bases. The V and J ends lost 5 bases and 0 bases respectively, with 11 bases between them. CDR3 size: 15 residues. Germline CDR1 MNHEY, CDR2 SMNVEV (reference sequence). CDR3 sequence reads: CASSPGYLAKNIQYF. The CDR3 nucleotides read TGTGCCAGCAGTCCAGGGTACCTAGCCAAAAACATTCAGTACTTC.

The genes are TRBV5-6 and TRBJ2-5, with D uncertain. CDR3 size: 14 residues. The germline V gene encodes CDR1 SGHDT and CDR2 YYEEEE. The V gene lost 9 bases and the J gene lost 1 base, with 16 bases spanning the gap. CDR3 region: CATQLVGSQETQYF. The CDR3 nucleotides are TGTGCCACACAGTTGGTGGGCAGCCAAGAGACCCAGTACTTC.

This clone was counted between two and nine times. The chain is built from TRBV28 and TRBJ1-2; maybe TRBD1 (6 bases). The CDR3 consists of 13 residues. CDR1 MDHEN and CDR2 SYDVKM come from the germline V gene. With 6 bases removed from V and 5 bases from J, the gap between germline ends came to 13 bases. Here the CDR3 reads CASRAGANYGYTF. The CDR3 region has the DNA TGTGCCAGCAGGGCAGGGGCGAATTATGGCTACACCTTC.

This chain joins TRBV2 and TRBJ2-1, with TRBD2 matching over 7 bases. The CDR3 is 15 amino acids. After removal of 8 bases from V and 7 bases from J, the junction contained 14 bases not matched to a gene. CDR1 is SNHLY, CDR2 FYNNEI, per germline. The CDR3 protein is CASARRAGDTNEQFF. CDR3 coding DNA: TGTGCCAGCGCCCGTCGGGCGGGAGATACGAATGAGCAGTTCTTC.

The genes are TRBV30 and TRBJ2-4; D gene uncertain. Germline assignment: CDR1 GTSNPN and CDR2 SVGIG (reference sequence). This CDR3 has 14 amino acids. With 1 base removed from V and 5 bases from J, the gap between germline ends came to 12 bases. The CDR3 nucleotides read TGTGCCTGGAGTGCCCAGGCACTTCAAAACATTCAGTACTTC. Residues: CAWSAQALQNIQYF.

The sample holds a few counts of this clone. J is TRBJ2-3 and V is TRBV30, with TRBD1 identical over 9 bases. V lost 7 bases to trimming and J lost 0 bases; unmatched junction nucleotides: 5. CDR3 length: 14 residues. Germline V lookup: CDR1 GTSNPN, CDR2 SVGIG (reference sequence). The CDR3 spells CAFTDRGSTDTQYF. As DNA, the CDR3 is TGTGCCTTTACAGACAGGGGGAGCACAGATACGCAGTATTTT. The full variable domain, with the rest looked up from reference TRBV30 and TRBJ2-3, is SQTIHQWPATLVQPVGSPLSLECTVEGTSNPNLYWYRQAAGRGLQLLFYSVGIGQISSEVPQNLSASRPQDRQFILSSKKLLLSDSGFYLCAFTDRGSTDTQYFGPGTRLTVL.

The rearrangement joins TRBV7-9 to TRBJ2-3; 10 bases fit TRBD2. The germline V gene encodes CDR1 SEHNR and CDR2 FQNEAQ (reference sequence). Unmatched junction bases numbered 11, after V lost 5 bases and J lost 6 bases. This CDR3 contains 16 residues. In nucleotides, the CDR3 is TGTGCCAGCAGCCGATGGTCAAGCGGGGGGGTGGATACGCAGTATTTT. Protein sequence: CASSRWSSGGVDTQYF.

For the CDR3, the DNA is TGCGCCAGCAGCCAAGTTCTGGGCAGGGAAGAAGCTTTCTTT. Protein product: CASSQVLGREEAFF. V gene TRBV4-1 combines with J gene TRBJ1-1, with D possibly matching TRBD1 (5 bases). CDR3 size: 14 residues. Germline lookup yields CDR1 MGHRA and CDR2 YSYEKL. With 1 base removed from V and 8 bases from J, the gap between germline ends came to 14 bases.

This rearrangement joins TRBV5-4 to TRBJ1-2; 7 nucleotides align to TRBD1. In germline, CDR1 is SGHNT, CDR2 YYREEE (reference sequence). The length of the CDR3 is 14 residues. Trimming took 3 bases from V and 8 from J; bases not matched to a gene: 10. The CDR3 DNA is TGTGCCAGCAGCTATGGACAGGCAGTAAGGGGCTACACCTTC. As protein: CASSYGQAVRGYTF.

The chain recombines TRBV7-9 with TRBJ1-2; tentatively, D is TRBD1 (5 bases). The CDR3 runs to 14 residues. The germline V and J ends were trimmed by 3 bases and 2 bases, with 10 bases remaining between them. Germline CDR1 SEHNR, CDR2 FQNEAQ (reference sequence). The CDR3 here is CASSLGGTNYGYTF. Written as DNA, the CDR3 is TGTGCCAGCAGCTTGGGGGGAACAAACTATGGCTACACCTTC.

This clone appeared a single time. This chain's CDR3 is CASSDLLAGKGETQYF. DNA of the CDR3: TGTGCCAGCAGTGACTTACTAGCGGGGAAGGGAGAGACCCAGTACTTC. The chain joins TRBV25-1 to TRBJ2-5; 10 bases fit TRBD2. The germline V gene encodes CDR1 MGHDK and CDR2 SYGVNS. The CDR3 sequence is 16 residues long. The V gene end was trimmed by 3 bases and the J gene end by 4 bases; junction bases not matched to a gene: 8.

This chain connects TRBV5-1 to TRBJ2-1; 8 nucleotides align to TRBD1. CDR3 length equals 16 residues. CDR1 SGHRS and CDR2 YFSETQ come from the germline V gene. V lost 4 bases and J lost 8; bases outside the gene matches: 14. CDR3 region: CASSPGGDRFFDEQFF. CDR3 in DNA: TGCGCCAGCAGCCCGGGTGGGGACAGGTTTTTCGATGAGCAGTTCTTC.

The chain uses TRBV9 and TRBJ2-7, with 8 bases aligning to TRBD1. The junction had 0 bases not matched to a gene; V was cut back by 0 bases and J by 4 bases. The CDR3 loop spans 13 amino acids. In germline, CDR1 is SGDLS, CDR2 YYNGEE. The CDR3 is CASSVGDRYEQYF. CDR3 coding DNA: TGTGCCAGCAGCGTAGGGGACAGGTACGAGCAGTACTTC.

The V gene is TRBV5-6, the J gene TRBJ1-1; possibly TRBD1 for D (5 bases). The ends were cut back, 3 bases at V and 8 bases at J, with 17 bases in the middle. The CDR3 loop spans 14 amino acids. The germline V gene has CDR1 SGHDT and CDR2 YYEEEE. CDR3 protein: CASSSGSSNAEAFF. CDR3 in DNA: TGTGCCAGCAGCTCAGGGTCCTCCAACGCCGAAGCTTTCTTT.

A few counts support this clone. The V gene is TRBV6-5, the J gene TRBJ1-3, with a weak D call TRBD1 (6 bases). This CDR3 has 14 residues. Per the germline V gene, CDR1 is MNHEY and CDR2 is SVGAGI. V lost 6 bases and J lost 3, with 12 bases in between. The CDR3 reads CASSSPGVGNTIYF. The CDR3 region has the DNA TGTGCCAGCAGCTCCCCAGGGGTTGGAAACACCATATATTTT.